This T cell receptor (beta chain) was recovered during a study of blood T cell repertoires in COVID-19. In the original processing: Nucleated cell number was recorded as an estimate derived from reference gene primer amplification. Sequencing was performed with immunoSEQ multiplex PCR; in TCRdb, only in-frame clones are kept and a portion is missing. That table gives V, J and clone size, and the DNA gave D and trimming. Among fewer than 250,000 clones listed, 85% to 90% were seen once. The TCR was taken from a man in his fifties with COVID-19, enrolled during active disease. Sequencing was carried out using peripheral blood.

CDR3 loop: CASSAASQGNYGYTF. The CDR3 DNA reads TGTGCCAGCAGCGCCGCATCTCAGGGGAACTATGGCTACACCTTC. This chain joins TRBV6-5 and TRBJ1-2; tentative D call: TRBD1 (6 bases). Germline V gives CDR1 MNHEY, CDR2 SVGAGI. With 6 bases removed from V and 2 bases from J, the gap between germline ends came to 16 bases. The length of the CDR3 is 15 residues.